This TCR beta chain appears in the sequencing data of a study of blood T cell repertoires in COVID-19. Study-level background: Sample material is recorded as cDNA or gDNA derived from T cells, B-cell-depleted T cells, or PBMCs.

Assignment of participants to cohorts was predicated upon participant-reported clinical history. The recovered donors of Cohort 3 showed two negative PCRs, clearance, or symptom resolution. Clones were read by immunoSEQ multiplex PCR, and TCRdb kept only the in-frame ones, dropping some. This repertoire shows approximately 270,000 clones, 70% to 90% found once; its top ten account for about 4.1%. This CDR3 region has 15 residues. V was trimmed by 4 bases and J by 0 bases, leaving 13 bases between them. Germline assignment: CDR1 GTSNPN and CDR2 SVGIG (reference sequence). The sample consisted of PBMCs or T cells enriched from blood (not recorded which). The chain is built from TRBV30 and TRBJ2-1; D remains unclear. The source of this sequence is a woman aged 25 to 45 who had recovered from COVID-19. CDR3 in DNA: TGTGCCTGGATTGGCGGTTCCAGCTCCTACAATGAGCAGTTCTTC. Residues: CAWIGGSSSYNEQFF.